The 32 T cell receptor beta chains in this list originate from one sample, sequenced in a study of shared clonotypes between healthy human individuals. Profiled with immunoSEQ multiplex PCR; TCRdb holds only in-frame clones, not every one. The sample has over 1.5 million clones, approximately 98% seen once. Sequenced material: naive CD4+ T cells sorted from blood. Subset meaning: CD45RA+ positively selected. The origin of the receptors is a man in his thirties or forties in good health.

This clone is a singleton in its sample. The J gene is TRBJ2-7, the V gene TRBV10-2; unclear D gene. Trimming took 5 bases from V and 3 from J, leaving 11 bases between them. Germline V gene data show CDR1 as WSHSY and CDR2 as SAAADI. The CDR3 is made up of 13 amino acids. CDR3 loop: CASSPGRNYEQYF. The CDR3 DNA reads TGCGCCAGCAGTCCCGGCAGGAACTACGAGCAGTACTTC.

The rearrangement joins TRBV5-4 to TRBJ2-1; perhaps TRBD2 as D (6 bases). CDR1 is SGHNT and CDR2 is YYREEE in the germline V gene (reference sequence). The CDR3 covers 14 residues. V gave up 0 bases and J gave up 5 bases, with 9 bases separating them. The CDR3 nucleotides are TGTGCCAGCAGCTTGGTTACGGGAGACAATGAGCAGTTCTTC. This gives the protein CASSLVTGDNEQFF.

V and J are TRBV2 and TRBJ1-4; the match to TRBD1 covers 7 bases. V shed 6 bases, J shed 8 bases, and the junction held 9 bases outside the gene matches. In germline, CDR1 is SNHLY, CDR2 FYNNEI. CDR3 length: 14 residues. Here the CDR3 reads CASRPGQPTEKLFF. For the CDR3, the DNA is TGTGCCAGCAGACCGGGACAGCCGACAGAAAAACTGTTTTTT.

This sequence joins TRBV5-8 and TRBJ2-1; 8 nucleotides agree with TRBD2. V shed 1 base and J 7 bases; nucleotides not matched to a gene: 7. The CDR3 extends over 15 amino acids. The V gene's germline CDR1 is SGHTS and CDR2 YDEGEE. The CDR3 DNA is TGTGCCAGCAGCTTGCCGAACGGGAGGGGTAATGAGCAGTTCTTC. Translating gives CASSLPNGRGNEQFF.

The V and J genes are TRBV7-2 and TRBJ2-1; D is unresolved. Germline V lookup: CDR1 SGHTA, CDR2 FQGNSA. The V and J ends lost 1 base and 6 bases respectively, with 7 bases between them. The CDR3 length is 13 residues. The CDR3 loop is CASSLGALNEQFF. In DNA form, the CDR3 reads TGTGCCAGCAGCTTAGGGGCCCTCAATGAGCAGTTCTTC.

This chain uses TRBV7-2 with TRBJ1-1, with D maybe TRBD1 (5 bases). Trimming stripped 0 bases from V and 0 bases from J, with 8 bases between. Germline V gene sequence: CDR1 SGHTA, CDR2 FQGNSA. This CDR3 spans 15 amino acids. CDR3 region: CASSLADKMNTEAFF. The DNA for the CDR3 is TGTGCCAGCAGCTTAGCGGACAAAATGAACACTGAAGCTTTCTTT.

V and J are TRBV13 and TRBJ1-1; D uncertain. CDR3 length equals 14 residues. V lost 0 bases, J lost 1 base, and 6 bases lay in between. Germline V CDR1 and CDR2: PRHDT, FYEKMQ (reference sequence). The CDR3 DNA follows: TGTGCCAGCAGCTTAGGCCGAGGGAACACTGAAGCTTTCTTT. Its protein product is CASSLGRGNTEAFF.

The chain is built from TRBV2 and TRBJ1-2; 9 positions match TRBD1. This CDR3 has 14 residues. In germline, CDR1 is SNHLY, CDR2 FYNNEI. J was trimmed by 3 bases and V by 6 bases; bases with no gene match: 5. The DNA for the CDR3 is TGTGCCAGCAGGACCCGGACAGGGGACTATGGCTACACCTTC. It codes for CASRTRTGDYGYTF.

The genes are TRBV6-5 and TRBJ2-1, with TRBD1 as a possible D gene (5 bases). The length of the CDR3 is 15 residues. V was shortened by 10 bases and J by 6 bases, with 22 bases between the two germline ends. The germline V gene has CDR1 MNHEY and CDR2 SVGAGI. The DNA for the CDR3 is TGTGCCACCCAGGGAACCCCAAGTCAATCCAATGAGCAGTTCTTC. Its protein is CATQGTPSQSNEQFF.

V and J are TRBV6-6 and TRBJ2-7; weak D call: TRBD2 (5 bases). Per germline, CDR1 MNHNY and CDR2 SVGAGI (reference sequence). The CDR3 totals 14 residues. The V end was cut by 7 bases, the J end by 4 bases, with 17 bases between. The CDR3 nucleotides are TGTGCCAGCACAACCTCGGGTCGGGGTTACGAGCAGTACTTC. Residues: CASTTSGRGYEQYF.

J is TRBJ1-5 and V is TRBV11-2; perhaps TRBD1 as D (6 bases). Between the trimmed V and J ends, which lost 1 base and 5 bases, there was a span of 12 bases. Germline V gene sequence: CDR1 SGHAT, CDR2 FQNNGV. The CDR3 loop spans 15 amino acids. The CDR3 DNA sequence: TGTGCCAGCAGCTTAGTCCAGGGGCAATATCAGCCCCAGCATTTT. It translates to CASSLVQGQYQPQHF.

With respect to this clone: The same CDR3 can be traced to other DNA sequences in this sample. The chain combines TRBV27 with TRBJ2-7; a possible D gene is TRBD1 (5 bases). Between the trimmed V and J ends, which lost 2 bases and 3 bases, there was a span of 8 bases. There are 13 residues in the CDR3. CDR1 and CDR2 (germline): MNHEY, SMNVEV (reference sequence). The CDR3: CASSLSRGYEQYF. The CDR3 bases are TGTGCCAGCAGTTTAAGTAGGGGCTACGAGCAGTACTTC.

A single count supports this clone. Here the CDR3 reads CASSPPQMTGVGIEKLFF. In DNA, the CDR3 is TGTGCCAGCTCACCACCGCAGATGACAGGGGTCGGTATTGAAAAACTGTTTTTT. This chain links TRBV18 with TRBJ1-4; 8 nucleotides line up with TRBD1. CDR1 and CDR2 from the germline V gene are KGHSH and LQKENI. The CDR3 covers 18 residues. V was pared by 0 bases and J by 7 bases, with 13 bases of the junction left unmatched.

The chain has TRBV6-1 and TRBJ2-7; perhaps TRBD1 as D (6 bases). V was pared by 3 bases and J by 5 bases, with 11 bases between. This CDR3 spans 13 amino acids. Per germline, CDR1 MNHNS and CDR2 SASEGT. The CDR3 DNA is TGTGCCAGCAGTGAGACAGGTAGGCACGAGCAGTACTTC. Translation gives CASSETGRHEQYF.

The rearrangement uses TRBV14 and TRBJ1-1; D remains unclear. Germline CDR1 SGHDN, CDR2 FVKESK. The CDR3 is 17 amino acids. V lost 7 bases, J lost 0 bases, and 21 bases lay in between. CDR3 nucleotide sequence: TGTGCCAGCACCAGGCCCGTTGGCGGTCTCGTGAACACTGAAGCTTTCTTT. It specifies CASTRPVGGLVNTEAFF.

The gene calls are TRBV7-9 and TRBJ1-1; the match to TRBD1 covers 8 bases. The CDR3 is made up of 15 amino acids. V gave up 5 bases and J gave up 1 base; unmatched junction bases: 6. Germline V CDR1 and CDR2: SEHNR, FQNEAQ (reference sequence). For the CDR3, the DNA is TGTGCCAGCAGCCAACCGGACAGGGAGAACACTGAAGCTTTCTTT. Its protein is CASSQPDRENTEAFF.

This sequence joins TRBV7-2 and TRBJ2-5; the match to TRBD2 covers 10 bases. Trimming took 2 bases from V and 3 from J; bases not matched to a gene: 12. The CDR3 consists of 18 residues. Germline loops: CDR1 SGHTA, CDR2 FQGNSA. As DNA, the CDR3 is TGTGCCAGCAGCTTAATCCCATTCCGGACTAGCGGAGAAGAGACCCAGTACTTC. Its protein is CASSLIPFRTSGEETQYF.

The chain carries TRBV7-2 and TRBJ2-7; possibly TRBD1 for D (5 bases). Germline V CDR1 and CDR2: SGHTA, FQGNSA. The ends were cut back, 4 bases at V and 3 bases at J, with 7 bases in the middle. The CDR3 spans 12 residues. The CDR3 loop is CASSSQVYEQYF. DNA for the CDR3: TGTGCCAGCAGCTCACAGGTCTACGAGCAGTACTTC.

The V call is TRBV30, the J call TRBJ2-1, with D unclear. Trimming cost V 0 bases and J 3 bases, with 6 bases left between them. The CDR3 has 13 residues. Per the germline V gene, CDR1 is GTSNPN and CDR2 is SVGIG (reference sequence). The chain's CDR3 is CAWSVLSYNEQFF. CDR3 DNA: TGTGCCTGGAGTGTCTTAAGCTACAATGAGCAGTTCTTC.

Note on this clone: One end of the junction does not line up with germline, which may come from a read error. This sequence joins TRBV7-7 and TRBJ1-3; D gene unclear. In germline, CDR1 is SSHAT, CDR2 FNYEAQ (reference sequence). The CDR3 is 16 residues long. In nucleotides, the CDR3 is TGTGCTAGCAGCTTATTAGCAGAACGGACTGGAAACACCATATATTTT. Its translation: CASSLLAERTGNTIYF.

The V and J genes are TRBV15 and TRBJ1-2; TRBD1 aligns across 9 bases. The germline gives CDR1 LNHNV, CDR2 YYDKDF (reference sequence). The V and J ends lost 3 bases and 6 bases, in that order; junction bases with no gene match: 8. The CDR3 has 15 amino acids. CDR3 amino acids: CATSSRDREFDGYTF. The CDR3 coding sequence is TGTGCCACCAGCAGCCGGGACAGGGAATTTGATGGCTACACCTTC.

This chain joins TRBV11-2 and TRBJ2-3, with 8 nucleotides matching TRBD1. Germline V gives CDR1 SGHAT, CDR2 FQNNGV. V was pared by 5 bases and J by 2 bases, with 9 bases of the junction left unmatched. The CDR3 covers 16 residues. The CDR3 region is CASSQGAGKYTDTQYF. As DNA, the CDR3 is TGTGCCAGCAGCCAGGGGGCAGGCAAGTACACAGATACGCAGTATTTT.

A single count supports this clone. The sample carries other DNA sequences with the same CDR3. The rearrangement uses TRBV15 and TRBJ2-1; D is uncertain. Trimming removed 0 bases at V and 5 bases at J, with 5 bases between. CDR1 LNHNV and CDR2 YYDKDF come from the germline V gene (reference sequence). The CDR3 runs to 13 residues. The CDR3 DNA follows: TGTGCCACCAGCAGAGATCTGGACAATGAGCAGTTCTTC. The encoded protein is CATSRDLDNEQFF.

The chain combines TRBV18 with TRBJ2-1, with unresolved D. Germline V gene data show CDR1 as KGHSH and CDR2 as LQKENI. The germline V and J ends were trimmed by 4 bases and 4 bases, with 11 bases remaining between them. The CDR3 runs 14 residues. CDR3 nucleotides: TGTGCCAGCTCACGGGCCTTCCTTTACAATGAGCAGTTCTTC. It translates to CASSRAFLYNEQFF. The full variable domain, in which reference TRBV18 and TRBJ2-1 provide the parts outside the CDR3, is NAGVMQNPRHLVRRRGQEARLRCSPMKGHSHVYWYRQLPEEGLKFMVYLQKENIIDESGMPKERFSAEFPKEGPSILRIQQVVRGDSAAYFCASSRAFLYNEQFFGPGTRLTVL.

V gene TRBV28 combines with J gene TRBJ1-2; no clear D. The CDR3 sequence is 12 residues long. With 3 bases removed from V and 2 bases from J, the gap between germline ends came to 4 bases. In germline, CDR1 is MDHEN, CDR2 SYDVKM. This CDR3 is CASSLVNYGYTF. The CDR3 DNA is TGTGCCAGCAGTTTGGTAAACTATGGCTACACCTTC.

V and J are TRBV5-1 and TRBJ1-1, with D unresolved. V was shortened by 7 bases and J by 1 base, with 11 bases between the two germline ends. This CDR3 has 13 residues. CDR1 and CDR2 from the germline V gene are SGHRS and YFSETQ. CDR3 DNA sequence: TGCGCCAGCCAACAAACCAAGAACACTGAAGCTTTCTTT. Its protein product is CASQQTKNTEAFF. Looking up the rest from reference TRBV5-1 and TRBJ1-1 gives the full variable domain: KAGVTQTPRYLIKTRGQQVTLSCSPISGHRSVSWYQQTPGQGLQFLFEYFSETQRNKGNFPGRFSGRQFSNSRSEMNVSTLELGDSALYLCASQQTKNTEAFFGQGTRLTVV.

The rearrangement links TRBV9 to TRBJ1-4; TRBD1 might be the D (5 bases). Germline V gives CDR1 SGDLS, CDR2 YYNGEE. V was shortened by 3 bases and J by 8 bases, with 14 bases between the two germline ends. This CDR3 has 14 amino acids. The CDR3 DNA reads TGTGCCAGCAGCGCCTCGGGGGGTCTCGAAAAACTGTTTTTT. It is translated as CASSASGGLEKLFF.

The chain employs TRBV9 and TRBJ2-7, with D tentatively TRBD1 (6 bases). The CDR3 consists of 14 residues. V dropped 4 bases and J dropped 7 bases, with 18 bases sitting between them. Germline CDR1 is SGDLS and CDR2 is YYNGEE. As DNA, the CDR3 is TGTGCCAGCAGCCCGAGTGGGGGCCCCCTAGAGCAGTACTTC. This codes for CASSPSGGPLEQYF.

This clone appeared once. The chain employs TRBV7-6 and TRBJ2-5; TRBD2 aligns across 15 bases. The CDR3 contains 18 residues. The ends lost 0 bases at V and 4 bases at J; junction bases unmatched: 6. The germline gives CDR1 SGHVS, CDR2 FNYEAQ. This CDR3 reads CASSLAPRGLAGGETQYF. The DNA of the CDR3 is TGTGCCAGCAGCTTAGCGCCCCGGGGACTAGCGGGAGGAGAGACCCAGTACTTC. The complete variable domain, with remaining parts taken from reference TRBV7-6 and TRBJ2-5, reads GAGVSQSPRYKVTKRGQDVALRCDPISGHVSLYWYRQALGQGPEFLTYFNYEAQQDKSGLPNDRFSAERPEGSISTLTIQRTEQRDSAMYRCASSLAPRGLAGGETQYFGPGTRLLVL.

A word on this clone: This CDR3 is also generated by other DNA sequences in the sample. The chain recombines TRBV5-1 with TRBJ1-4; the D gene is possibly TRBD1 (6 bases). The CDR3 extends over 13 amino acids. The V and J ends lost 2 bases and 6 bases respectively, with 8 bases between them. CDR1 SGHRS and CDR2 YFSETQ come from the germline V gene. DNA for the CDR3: TGCGCCAGCAGCTTACAGGGTGATGAAAAACTGTTTTTT. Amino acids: CASSLQGDEKLFF.

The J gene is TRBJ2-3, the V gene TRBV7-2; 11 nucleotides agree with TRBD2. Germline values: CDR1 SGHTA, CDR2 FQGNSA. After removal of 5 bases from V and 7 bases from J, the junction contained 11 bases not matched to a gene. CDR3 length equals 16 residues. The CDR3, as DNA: TGTGCCAGCAGCCCCAGACTAGCGGGGAATCGCCATACGCAGTATTTT. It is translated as CASSPRLAGNRHTQYF.

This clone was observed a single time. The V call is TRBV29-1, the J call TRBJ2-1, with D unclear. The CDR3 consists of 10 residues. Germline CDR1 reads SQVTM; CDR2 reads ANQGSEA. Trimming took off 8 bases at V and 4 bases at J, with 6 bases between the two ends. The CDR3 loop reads CSSYYNEQFF. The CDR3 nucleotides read TGCAGCAGTTATTACAATGAGCAGTTCTTC.